The text below deals with one T cell receptor (beta chain). Diagnoses were made from clinical symptoms, serum measures (thyroxine and TRAb), thyroid ultrasound and orbital computed tomography. The entry originates in a study of T cells in Graves' hyperthyroidism and ophthalmopathy. Amplification yielded TCR beta CDR3 regions, with RNA transcripts as the source. RT-PCR in the first round (using the HTBI primer set) targeted the TCR CDR3. TCRdb reanalysed the multiplex PCR reads using MiXCR and keeps one entry per CDR3 protein. The sample holds approximately 640,000 distinct CDR3 sequences; about 18% are singletons and the top ten take 15%. The CDR3 is 13 residues long. Looked up from germline, CDR1 is SGDLS and CDR2 is YYNGEE. V was pared by 0 bases and J by 4 bases, with 7 bases between.

This clonotype was obtained from a man aged 45-65 years with Graves' hyperthyroidism. J is TRBJ2-5 and V is TRBV9; unclear D gene. The material sequenced was blood. This CDR3 reads CASSVVPGETQYF. The CDR3 DNA is TGTGCCAGCAGCGTAGTTCCAGGAGAGACCCAGTACTTC.